This TCR beta chain was identified in a study of T cell changes during pregnancy in multiple sclerosis. The protocol was immunoSEQ multiplex PCR, while the TCRdb copy is restricted to in-frame clones and leaves out a portion. The sample shows some 70,000 clones, around 90% of them seen only once. CDR1 SNHLY and CDR2 FYNNEI come from the germline V gene. V shed 4 bases and J shed 0 bases, with 10 bases lying between them. The CDR3 runs to 15 residues. The V call is TRBV2, the J call TRBJ1-5, with D unclear. This receptor was identified in a female donor in good health, enrolled as a control in a pregnancy study. The sequences come from CD4+ T cells from peripheral blood mononuclear cells, collected in the third trimester of pregnancy. Here the CDR3 reads CASSAEQYSNQPQHF. Written as DNA, the CDR3 is TGTGCCAGCAGTGCGGAACAGTATAGCAATCAGCCCCAGCATTTT.